A selection of T cell receptor beta chains follows, all from one sample in a study of cytomegalovirus exposure and HLA in healthy donors. Profiling relied on immunoSEQ multiplex PCR, and the TCRdb table lists in-frame clones only, not all of them. The table has 150,000 or so clones, 60% to 85% seen once; the top ten hold 3% to 4%. Specimen: PBMCs. The receptors come from a woman between 40 and 55 years old in good health and CMV-seronegative. Both conserved end residues are part of each CDR3. Fields, in order: D gene, clone size, V gene, J gene, CDR3 protein, CDR3 DNA. D genes are given only for firm matches. Where a row states a size, it is once, few, many or the class of an expanded clone; other rows omit it.

>NA|NA|TRBV27|TRBJ1-2
CASSPDRLNYGYTF
TGTGCCAGCAGCCCGGACAGATTAAACTATGGCTACACCTTC
>NA|NA|TRBV21-1|TRBJ2-7
CASRKISTGSYEQYF
TGTGCCAGCAGGAAAATCTCGACAGGCTCCTACGAGCAGTACTTC
>NA|NA|TRBV10-3|TRBJ2-2
CAIQHSTGELFF
TGTGCCATACAGCATAGCACCGGGGAGCTGTTTTTT
>NA|NA|TRBV10-3|TRBJ2-3
CAISVRGVADTQYF
TGTGCCATCAGTGTCAGGGGGGTCGCAGATACGCAGTATTTT
>NA|few|TRBV6-6|TRBJ1-1
CASSYVADTEAFF
TGTGCCAGCAGTTATGTGGCGGACACTGAAGCTTTCTTT
>NA|few|TRBV28|TRBJ1-2
CASSFPEGHYGYTF
TGTGCCAGCAGCTTCCCGGAGGGACACTATGGCTACACCTTC
>TRBD2|NA|TRBV2|TRBJ2-2
CASSGGRAVGGELFF
TGTGCCAGCAGTGGCGGGAGGGCCGTCGGCGGGGAGCTGTTTTTT
>TRBD1|NA|TRBV19|TRBJ2-7
CASGPGTGGGYEQYF
TGTGCCAGTGGCCCCGGGACAGGGGGCGGGTACGAGCAGTACTTC
>NA|NA|TRBV7-9|TRBJ1-1
CASSSSTLKGTEAFF
TGTGCCAGCAGCTCCTCGACTCTAAAAGGAACTGAAGCTTTCTTT
>TRBD2|NA|TRBV27|TRBJ2-7
CASSLRPAGTSYEQYF
TGTGCCAGCAGTCTCCGCCCCGCCGGGACTAGCTACGAGCAGTACTTC
>NA|NA|TRBV19|TRBJ1-4
CASSIGRGYQEKLFF
TGTGCCAGTAGTATTGGTCGGGGATATCAAGAAAAACTGTTTTTT
>NA|NA|TRBV19|TRBJ2-2
CASSTGSWTGELFF
TGTGCCAGCTCTACAGGGTCTTGGACCGGGGAGCTGTTTTTT
>NA|few|TRBV7-9|TRBJ2-2
CASSSQGFNTGELFF
TGTGCCAGCAGCTCCCAGGGATTTAACACCGGGGAGCTGTTTTTT
>TRBD2|NA|TRBV2|TRBJ2-5
CASASGRYQETQYF
TGTGCCAGCGCTAGCGGTCGGTACCAAGAGACCCAGTACTTC
>TRBD1|NA|TRBV7-2|TRBJ2-2
CASSLYRGVETGELFF
TGTGCCAGCAGCTTATACAGGGGGGTCGAGACCGGGGAGCTGTTTTTT
>NA|NA|TRBV7-8|TRBJ1-2
CASSLYQGQGYGYTF
TGTGCCAGCAGCTTATATCAGGGGCAGGGCTATGGCTACACCTTC
>NA|NA|TRBV5-1|TRBJ1-2
CASSLVAGYGYTF
TGCGCCAGCAGCTTGGTGGCAGGCTATGGCTACACCTTC
>TRBD1|NA|TRBV7-2|TRBJ2-7
CASSLWDRTPEQYF
TGTGCCAGCAGCTTATGGGACAGGACCCCCGAGCAGTACTTC
>NA|NA|TRBV12-5|TRBJ1-1
CASGSLGYFDTEAFF
TGTGCTAGTGGTTCACTAGGGTATTTTGACACTGAAGCTTTCTTT
>NA|NA|TRBV6-1|TRBJ2-7
CASSHSSGVEQYF
TGTGCCAGCAGCCACTCCTCAGGTGTCGAGCAGTACTTC
>NA|NA|TRBV5-8|TRBJ2-5
CASSLQETQYF
TGTGCCAGCAGCCTTCAAGAGACCCAGTACTTC
>TRBD1|NA|TRBV5-4|TRBJ2-7
CASSPGDRGSYEQYF
TGTGCCAGCAGCCCCGGCGACAGGGGCTCCTACGAGCAGTACTTC
>NA|NA|TRBV5-6|TRBJ2-1
CASRDFTGPSYNEQFF
TGTGCCAGCAGGGACTTCACAGGGCCGTCCTACAATGAGCAGTTCTTC
>NA|once|TRBV13|TRBJ2-3
CASSLGTGGPDTQYF
TGTGCCAGCAGCTTAGGGACGGGGGGCCCAGATACGCAGTATTTT
>NA|NA|TRBV29-1|TRBJ2-1
CSVEGGESSYNEQFF
TGCAGCGTTGAAGGGGGGGAAAGCTCCTACAATGAGCAGTTCTTC
>TRBD1|NA|TRBV6-5|TRBJ2-7
CASTLDRVSSYEQYF
TGTGCCAGCACCCTCGACAGGGTTAGCTCCTACGAGCAGTACTTC
>TRBD1|NA|TRBV6-5|TRBJ1-2
CASSYGQGVSYGYTF
TGTGCCAGCAGTTACGGACAGGGGGTCTCCTATGGCTACACCTTC
>NA|NA|TRBV6-1|TRBJ2-7
CASSRQVSYEQYF
TGTGCCAGCAGTCGACAGGTCTCCTACGAGCAGTACTTC
>NA|NA|TRBV6-1|TRBJ2-7
CASSELQGPPEYEQYF
TGTGCCAGCAGTGAACTTCAGGGGCCTCCGGAGTACGAGCAGTACTTC
>NA|NA|TRBV5-1|TRBJ1-2
CASSLSPGLGYGYTF
TGCGCCAGCAGCTTGAGTCCGGGACTCGGCTATGGCTACACCTTC
>TRBD1|NA|TRBV19|TRBJ2-5
CASSIRDRDLQETQYF
TGTGCCAGTAGTATTCGGGACAGGGACCTCCAAGAGACCCAGTACTTC
>TRBD2|NA|TRBV5-1|TRBJ2-5
CASSWSGGLQETQYF
TGCGCCAGCAGCTGGAGCGGGGGTCTCCAAGAGACCCAGTACTTC
>NA|NA|TRBV11-2|TRBJ1-2
CASSLQGYGYTF
TGTGCCAGCAGCTTGCAGGGATATGGCTACACCTTC
>TRBD1|NA|TRBV6-6|TRBJ1-6
CASSSRQTGLNSPLHF
TGTGCCAGCAGTTCCCGACAGACAGGGCTTAATTCACCCCTCCACTTT
>TRBD2|NA|TRBV19|TRBJ2-3
CASSLGLAAGTDTQYF
TGTGCCAGTAGTCTGGGACTAGCGGCCGGCACAGATACGCAGTATTTT
>TRBD1|NA|TRBV19|TRBJ1-2
CASRLAGGYGYTF
TGTGCCAGCCGCCTGGCAGGGGGGTATGGCTACACCTTC
>NA|NA|TRBV10-3|TRBJ1-2
CAISESTEYYTF
TGTGCCATCAGTGAGTCGACAGAATACTACACCTTC
>TRBD1|NA|TRBV19|TRBJ2-2
CASTGGQGVTGELFF
TGTGCCAGTACCGGTGGACAGGGGGTCACCGGGGAGCTGTTTTTT
>NA|NA|TRBV6-5|TRBJ1-1
CASSYERGGAEAFF
TGTGCCAGCAGTTATGAGAGGGGAGGGGCTGAAGCTTTCTTT
>NA|NA|TRBV6-6|TRBJ1-1
CASILEGGGTEAFF
TGTGCCAGCATCCTAGAGGGAGGGGGCACTGAAGCTTTCTTT
>TRBD1|NA|TRBV4-1|TRBJ1-1
CASSLGQIDEAFF
TGCGCCAGCAGCCTGGGACAGATTGACGAAGCTTTCTTT
>TRBD2|NA|TRBV28|TRBJ2-3
CASTGAGIGTDTQYF
TGTGCCAGCACCGGAGCGGGGATCGGCACAGATACGCAGTATTTT
>NA|NA|TRBV5-1|TRBJ2-7
CASSLVQDTRSSYEQYF
TGCGCCAGCAGCTTGGTTCAGGACACAAGGAGCTCCTACGAGCAGTACTTC
>TRBD1|NA|TRBV11-2|TRBJ1-3
CASSSDRGPGNTIYF
TGTGCCAGCAGCTCCGACAGGGGGCCTGGAAACACCATATATTTT
>TRBD1|NA|TRBV5-1|TRBJ2-5
CASSLTGAAETQYF
TGCGCCAGCAGCTTGACAGGGGCGGCAGAGACCCAGTACTTC
>NA|NA|TRBV5-4|TRBJ2-5
CASSFGGRETQYF
TGTGCCAGCAGCTTCGGAGGGAGGGAGACCCAGTACTTC
>TRBD2|NA|TRBV4-2|TRBJ2-7
CASSQVVTAGGPSSYEQYF
TGTGCCAGCAGCCAAGTTGTTACAGCGGGGGGCCCTAGCTCCTACGAGCAGTACTTC
>NA|NA|TRBV27|TRBJ1-2
CASSPTGGYGYTF
TGTGCCAGCAGTCCGACGGGAGGCTATGGCTACACCTTC
>NA|NA|TRBV11-2|TRBJ2-1
CASSLFDGVYNEQFF
TGTGCCAGCAGCTTATTTGACGGGGTCTACAATGAGCAGTTCTTC
>NA|few|TRBV28|TRBJ1-5
CASATGSGPQHF
TGTGCCAGTGCTACAGGGTCGGGTCCCCAGCATTTT
>TRBD1|few|TRBV9|TRBJ2-5
CASSVAGQGAAETQYF
TGTGCCAGCAGCGTGGCGGGACAGGGAGCCGCGGAGACCCAGTACTTC
>NA|few|TRBV7-2|TRBJ2-1
CASRKYSALNEQFF
TGTGCCAGCAGAAAATACTCAGCGCTGAATGAGCAGTTCTTC
>NA|once|TRBV30|TRBJ2-7
CAWRRGNEQYF
TGTGCCTGGAGGAGAGGGAACGAGCAGTACTTC
>NA|NA|TRBV2|TRBJ1-1
CASRGLSRLNTEAFF
TGTGCCAGCAGGGGACTCTCGAGATTAAACACTGAAGCTTTCTTT
>TRBD2|NA|TRBV10-2|TRBJ2-1
CASSVEGLAGGWSYNEQFF
TGCGCCAGCAGTGTAGAGGGACTAGCGGGAGGGTGGTCCTACAATGAGCAGTTCTTC